The 21 T cell receptor beta chains below all came from one sample that was sequenced in a study of metastatic and nonmetastatic thyroid tumors. Using MiXCR, TCRdb re-called clones from the PCR reads. This table holds approximately 30,000 clones, around 14% found once. Every patient was untreated before thyroid surgery. The sequenced sample consisted of blood. The source of these receptors is a male donor with papillary thyroid cancer or a benign thyroid nodule (not recorded which). Some clones in this sample may be carry-over from other donors' samples.

The table lists this clone with many counts. The chain joins TRBV9 to TRBJ1-2, with TRBD1 matching 7 bases. This CDR3 comprises 14 residues. The germline gives CDR1 SGDLS, CDR2 YYNGEE. V dropped 4 bases and J dropped 4; count of bases not matched to a gene: 7. The CDR3 region has the DNA TGTGCCAGCAGCCAGCCCGGGACAGTCTATGGCTACACCTTC. This gives the protein CASSQPGTVYGYTF.

This clone has a count of ten or more. V is TRBV7-7 and J is TRBJ2-5; 9 nucleotides align to TRBD2. CDR1 and CDR2 (germline): SSHAT, FNYEAQ (reference sequence). This CDR3 spans 15 amino acids. The ends lost 3 bases at V and 1 base at J; junction bases unmatched: 3. The CDR3, as DNA: TGTGCCAGCAGCTTGACAGCGGGGGGCCAAGAGACCCAGTACTTC. The encoded protein is CASSLTAGGQETQYF.

The table lists this clone with many counts. A single base separates this from a much larger clone, so it may be a read error. The chain links TRBV15 to TRBJ2-7; weak D call: TRBD2 (5 bases). This CDR3 is built from 14 residues. The V end was cut by 3 bases, the J end by 2 bases, with 11 bases between. Looked up from germline, CDR1 is LNHNV and CDR2 is YYDKDF (reference sequence). CDR3 nucleotides: TGTGCCACCAGCAGTGGAGGTTCCCCCTACGAGCAGTACTTC. As protein: CATSSGGSPYEQYF.

This clone is deemed large. This chain joins TRBV13 and TRBJ2-7; 8 positions agree with TRBD1. Germline CDR1 PRHDT, CDR2 FYEKMQ (reference sequence). V was clipped by 5 bases and J by 5 bases; unmatched bases: 8. This CDR3 spans 14 amino acids. The DNA for the CDR3 is TGTGCCAGCAGCCTGAAGGACAGGGCCCACGAGCAGTACTTC. Translated, it gives CASSLKDRAHEQYF.

This clone has a count of ten or more. This chain links TRBV5-8 with TRBJ2-3, with TRBD2 matching over 9 bases. V was clipped by 5 bases and J by 5 bases; unmatched bases: 3. CDR1 is SGHTS and CDR2 is YDEGEE in the germline V gene. This CDR3 has 13 residues. The CDR3 is CASRLAGIDTQYF. The DNA of the CDR3 is TGTGCCAGCAGGCTAGCGGGAATAGATACGCAGTATTTT.

Details on this clone: This likely comes from a read error, as the CDR3 has no conserved phenylalanine or tryptophan at its end. The chain is built from TRBV25-1 and TRBJ2-3, with D perhaps TRBD2 (5 bases). Germline CDR1 and CDR2: MGHDK and SYGVNS. V was trimmed by 4 bases and J by 6 bases, leaving 11 bases between them. The length of the CDR3 is 13 residues. Here the CDR3 reads CASSVEVVDTQYL. Here the CDR3 DNA reads TGTGCCAGCAGTGTGGAGGTGGTGGATACGCAGTATCTT.

This clone has a count of ten or more. V usage is TRBV4-1 and J usage is TRBJ1-3, with TRBD1 matching 8 bases. Per the germline V gene, CDR1 is MGHRA and CDR2 is YSYEKL. Unmatched junction bases numbered 5, after V lost 3 bases and J lost 4 bases. This CDR3 contains 15 residues. CDR3 amino acids: CASSHARTGGNTIYF. The CDR3 region has the DNA TGCGCCAGCAGCCACGCCCGGACAGGGGGAAACACCATATATTTT.

This clone showed up many times. This chain links TRBV6-5 with TRBJ1-1; D possibly corresponds to TRBD1 (6 bases). This CDR3 contains 15 residues. The V gene lost 0 bases and the J gene lost 5 bases, with 13 bases spanning the gap. Germline values: CDR1 MNHEY, CDR2 SVGAGI. CDR3 amino acids: CASSYSGGAITEAFF. CDR3 DNA sequence: TGTGCCAGCAGTTACTCCGGGGGGGCGATTACTGAAGCTTTCTTT.

This clone was picked up many times. This chain links TRBV29-1 with TRBJ2-2; D uncertain. V gave up 5 bases and J gave up 2 bases, with 12 bases separating them. The CDR3 is made up of 14 amino acids. Germline V gene sequence: CDR1 SQVTM, CDR2 ANQGSEA. The chain's CDR3 is CSVLRPTNTGELFF. The CDR3 DNA follows: TGCAGCGTTCTAAGACCGACCAACACCGGGGAGCTGTTTTTT.

The sample holds a few counts of this clone. This chain links TRBV10-1 with TRBJ2-6; TRBD2 agrees at 8 bases. Germline V gene data show CDR1 as WNHNN and CDR2 as SYGVQD (reference sequence). The V segment lost 6 bases and the J segment 2 bases; nucleotides outside the gene matches: 9. The CDR3 sequence is 17 residues long. CDR3 in DNA: TGCGCCAGCAGAAAAAGCGGGAGATGCGCTGGGGCCAACGTCCTGACTTTC. This gives the protein CASRKSGRCAGANVLTF.

In its sample, this clone is medium-sized. J is TRBJ2-7 and V is TRBV11-1; D not resolved. This CDR3 contains 13 residues. Germline CDR1 is SGHAT and CDR2 is FQDESV (reference sequence). V lost 5 bases and J 3 bases, leaving 11 bases between the germline ends. The DNA for the CDR3 is TGTGCCAGCAGCCTCGGCTGGGTCTACGAGCAGTACTTC. Its protein is CASSLGWVYEQYF. Based on the CDR3 plus reference TRBV11-1 and TRBJ2-7, the full variable domain is EAEVAQSPRYKITEKSQAVAFWCDPISGHATLYWYRQILGQGPELLVQFQDESVVDDSQLPKDRFSAERLKGVDSTLKIQPAELGDSAMYLCASSLGWVYEQYFGPGTRLTVT.

This clone was seen ten or more times. The chain joins TRBV7-8 to TRBJ1-2; unclear D gene. The CDR3 consists of 13 residues. Trimming removed 5 bases at V and 5 bases at J, with 12 bases between. Germline V gene data show CDR1 as SGHVS and CDR2 as FQNEAQ. The CDR3 DNA follows: TGTGCCAGCAGCCCGGGCCCGGGATATGGCTACACCTTC. Protein: CASSPGPGYGYTF.

The chain's CDR3 is CASSFRVEDQPQHF. CDR3 nucleotide sequence: TGTGCCAGCAGTTTCAGGGTAGAGGATCAGCCCCAGCATTTT. V gene TRBV27 combines with J gene TRBJ1-5, with TRBD1 as a possible D gene (5 bases). Germline CDR1 reads MNHEY; CDR2 reads SMNVEV (reference sequence). The ends were cut back, 3 bases at V and 5 bases at J, with 11 bases in the middle. The length of the CDR3 is 14 residues.

This clone has more than one count but fewer than ten. The gene calls are TRBV6-2 or TRBV6-3 and TRBJ2-2; perhaps TRBD1 as D (6 bases). The germline V gene encodes CDR1 MNHEY and CDR2 SVGEGT. The V end lost 2 bases, the J end lost 4 bases, and 11 bases lay between the germline ends. CDR3 length equals 15 residues. DNA for the CDR3: TGTGCCAGCAGTTACGCAGGGGTGAGCACCGGGGAGCTGTTTTTT. Its protein is CASSYAGVSTGELFF.

Ten or more counts support this clone. The chain carries TRBV20-1 and TRBJ2-7; 9 bases line up with TRBD2. Germline V CDR1 and CDR2: DFQATT, SNEGSKA (reference sequence). V dropped 5 bases and J dropped 3; count of bases not matched to a gene: 5. CDR3 length: 13 residues. The CDR3 loop is CSALWRGGYEQYF. The DNA of the CDR3 is TGCAGTGCTCTATGGCGGGGGGGCTACGAGCAGTACTTC.

This clone was detected many times. The rearrangement joins TRBV7-6 to TRBJ1-1, with D tentatively TRBD1 (5 bases). Trimming cost V 5 bases and J 2 bases, with 18 bases left between them. This CDR3 is 16 amino acids long. CDR1 SGHVS and CDR2 FNYEAQ come from the germline V gene. The DNA of the CDR3 is TGTGCCAGCAGCGGAATCCCCGGGACGCCAAACACTGAAGCTTTCTTT. This translates into CASSGIPGTPNTEAFF.

The genes are TRBV7-2 and TRBJ2-3; TRBD2 matches at 9 bases. With V trimmed by 5 bases and J by 4 bases, 7 bases remained unmatched. The length of the CDR3 is 15 residues. Germline CDR1 reads SGHTA; CDR2 reads FQGNSA. CDR3 nucleotides: TGTGCCAGCAGCAGAGCGGGAGGCCTGGCAGATACGCAGTATTTT. Its protein product is CASSRAGGLADTQYF.

This clone was recorded many times. Since a much larger clone is just one base distant, this may be a read error. The V and J genes are TRBV9 and TRBJ2-1, with D hard to call. There are 12 residues in the CDR3. The germline V gene encodes CDR1 SGDLS and CDR2 YYNGEE. The CDR3 DNA reads TGTACCAGCAGCGTAATAGGAAATGAGCAGTTCTTC. This sequence encodes CTSSVIGNEQFF. Using reference TRBV9 and TRBJ2-1 for the parts outside the CDR3, the full variable domain is DSGVTQTPKHLITATGQRVTLRCSPRSGDLSVYWYQQSLDQGLQFLIQYYNGEERAKGNILERFSAQQFPDLHSELNLSSLELGDSALYFCTSSVIGNEQFFGPGTRLTVL.

This clone was seen at least ten times. The rearrangement joins TRBV4-1 to TRBJ1-4, with a weak D call TRBD1 (5 bases). V gave up 0 bases and J gave up 0 bases, with 8 bases separating them. The germline CDR1 and CDR2 sequences are MGHRA and YSYEKL. The CDR3 sequence is 16 residues long. The CDR3 DNA sequence: TGCGCCAGCAGCCAAGATGGGGGGACAACTAATGAAAAACTGTTTTTT. Protein sequence: CASSQDGGTTNEKLFF.

This clone was counted ten times or more. This rearrangement joins TRBV5-1 to TRBJ2-5; 7 bases match TRBD1. Trimming at V came to 2 bases and at J to 0 bases, leaving 4 bases not matched to a gene. The CDR3 has 15 residues. CDR1 and CDR2 from the germline V gene are SGHRS and YFSETQ. In nucleotides, the CDR3 is TGCGCCAGCAGCTTATCCGGGACAGACCAAGAGACCCAGTACTTC. Translated: CASSLSGTDQETQYF.

This clone was picked up many times. The V and J genes are TRBV19 and TRBJ2-1; 10 bases match TRBD1. The J segment lost 4 bases and the V segment lost 3 bases, leaving 6 bases of the junction unmatched. CDR3 length: 16 amino acids. Germline-derived CDR1 and CDR2 are LNHDA and SQIVND (reference sequence). CDR3 loop: CASSIVPGQGYNEQFF. In DNA form, the CDR3 reads TGTGCCAGTAGTATCGTACCGGGACAGGGGTACAATGAGCAGTTCTTC.